The 30 T cell receptor beta chains below all came from one sample that was sequenced in a study of Ad26.COV2.S vaccination and SARS-CoV-2 variants (dated by TCRdb to the early 2020s). Library creation used the immunoSEQ multiplex PCR assay. Held by TCRdb, this immuneACCESS table contains in-frame sequences only and omits some clones. Under half of the omission traces to an unresolved V gene where checked; the cause of the rest is unknown. The sample contains over 400,000 clones, less than 95% of them found a single time. The ten largest clonotypes hold about 4.5% of the sample. The sample's treatment or condition, from its label and the paper: 19 received Ad26.COV2.S at low or high dose, single or two shots; 5 received placebo; per-sample allocation not given. Repertoires of vaccine and placebo recipients were sequenced from samples taken on day 63 after the first injection. Here the sequenced sample was peripheral blood, taken in a trial of Ad26.COV2.S vaccine versus placebo. The receptors come from a person between 18 and 65 years old who received the Ad26.COV2.S COVID-19 vaccine or a placebo.

DNA for the CDR3: TGTGCCACCAGCAGGGGCCCGCAAGAGACCCAGTACTTC. Translated, it gives CATSRGPQETQYF. The genes are TRBV15 and TRBJ2-5; D gene unclear. CDR1 is LNHNV, CDR2 YYDKDF, per germline (reference sequence). The CDR3 covers 13 residues. Trimming left V 3 bases short and J 2 bases short, with 7 bases between. Supplemented by reference TRBV15 and TRBJ2-5, the full variable domain reads DAMVIQNPRYQVTQFGKPVTLSCSQTLNHNVMYWYQQKSSQAPKLLFHYYDKDFNNEADTPDNFQSRRPNTSFCFLDIRSPGLGDTAMYLCATSRGPQETQYFGPGTRLLVL.

The rearrangement uses TRBV28 and TRBJ2-7; a possible D gene is TRBD1 (6 bases). The CDR3 sequence is 12 residues long. Germline CDR1 and CDR2: MDHEN and SYDVKM. V was clipped by 2 bases and J by 8 bases, with 10 bases between them. The CDR3 loop is CASSLEGVKQYF. The CDR3, as DNA: TGTGCCAGCAGTTTAGAGGGGGTGAAGCAGTACTTC.

V and J are TRBV6-5 and TRBJ1-2; the D is unclear. V lost 0 bases and J 4 bases, leaving 12 bases between the germline ends. The CDR3 totals 15 residues. Germline-derived CDR1 and CDR2 are MNHEY and SVGAGI. In nucleotides, the CDR3 is TGTGCCAGCAGTTACTCGGGCAACCGGGGCTATGGCTACACCTTC. Amino acids: CASSYSGNRGYGYTF.

The chain combines TRBV6-2 or TRBV6-3 with TRBJ1-5, with 8 bases fitting TRBD1. The CDR3 loop spans 19 amino acids. V gave up 2 bases and J gave up 2 bases; unmatched junction bases: 14. CDR1 is MNHEY, CDR2 SVGEGT, per germline. CDR3 coding DNA: TGTGCCAGCAGTTACCTACTGACAGGGGAAGTGCCCGGCAATCAGCCCCAGCATTTT. It is translated as CASSYLLTGEVPGNQPQHF.

The DNA of the CDR3 is TGTGCCAGCAGCATCCTAGACAGGGAGCTTGGCTACACCTTC. Translated: CASSILDRELGYTF. The J gene is TRBJ1-2, the V gene TRBV5-4; 7 bases agree with TRBD1. V shed 4 bases and J 7 bases; nucleotides not matched to a gene: 10. Per the germline V gene, CDR1 is SGHNT and CDR2 is YYREEE (reference sequence). The CDR3 sequence is 14 residues long. The variable domain in full, with the rest retrieved from reference TRBV5-4 and TRBJ1-2, is ETGVTQSPTHLIKTRGQQVTLRCSSQSGHNTVSWYQQALGQGPQFIFQYYREEENGRGNFPPRFSGLQFPNYSSELNVNALELDDSALYLCASSILDRELGYTFGSGTRLTVV.

The rearrangement uses TRBV15 and TRBJ2-3; D gene unclear. Trimming pared 5 bases from V and 0 bases from J, leaving 9 bases between. Germline lookup yields CDR1 LNHNV and CDR2 YYDKDF (reference sequence). The CDR3 has 14 residues. The CDR3, as DNA: TGTGCCACCAGCGGGTGGATGAGCACAGATACGCAGTATTTT. As protein: CATSGWMSTDTQYF.

This clone occurred a few times. The rearrangement joins TRBV28 to TRBJ2-7, with TRBD1 matching 9 bases. The V gene end was trimmed by 7 bases and the J gene end by 3 bases; junction bases not matched to a gene: 4. Germline V lookup: CDR1 MDHEN, CDR2 SYDVKM. This CDR3 has 13 amino acids. The CDR3 sequence is CASTWTGDYEQYF. The CDR3 DNA reads TGTGCCAGCACTTGGACAGGGGACTACGAGCAGTACTTC.

V and J are TRBV7-9 and TRBJ2-6; the D is unclear. In germline, CDR1 is SEHNR, CDR2 FQNEAQ (reference sequence). CDR3 length: 16 residues. V lost 5 bases, J lost 1 base, and 12 bases lay in between. The CDR3 region is CASSPSRISGANVLTF. CDR3 nucleotide sequence: TGTGCCAGCAGCCCCAGTCGAATTTCTGGGGCCAACGTCCTGACTTTC.

The genes are TRBV29-1 and TRBJ2-7; D remains ambiguous. The V gene's germline CDR1 is SQVTM and CDR2 ANQGSEA. The CDR3 has 15 amino acids. Trimming cost V 4 bases and J 0 bases, with 16 bases left between them. The CDR3 DNA sequence: TGCAGCGTTGGCAGCCCCCCAGGTAACTCCTACGAGCAGTACTTC. Translating gives CSVGSPPGNSYEQYF.

V usage is TRBV6-5 and J usage is TRBJ2-2; D possibly uses TRBD1 or TRBD2 (5 bases each). The CDR3 is made up of 14 amino acids. V dropped 2 bases and J dropped 6 bases, with 10 bases sitting between them. Germline V CDR1 and CDR2: MNHEY, SVGAGI. The CDR3 sequence: CASSYTRGAGELFF. The CDR3 bases are TGTGCCAGCAGTTACACTAGAGGGGCCGGGGAGCTGTTTTTT.

The J gene is TRBJ1-1, the V gene TRBV10-3, with a weak D call TRBD1 (6 bases). CDR1 and CDR2 (germline): ENHRY, SYGVKD. The length of the CDR3 is 12 residues. Trimming removed 5 bases from V and 6 bases from J, with 10 bases in between. The CDR3 region has the DNA TGTGCCATCAGTCTCGCAGGGGCTGAAGCTTTCTTT. As protein: CAISLAGAEAFF.

V usage is TRBV5-1 and J usage is TRBJ2-2, with D tentatively TRBD2 (7 bases). The germline V gene encodes CDR1 SGHRS and CDR2 YFSETQ. The CDR3 runs 15 residues. Trimming removed 4 bases at V and 5 bases at J, with 15 bases between. The CDR3 loop is CASSPEGGATGELFF. CDR3 nucleotides: TGCGCCAGCAGCCCCGAAGGGGGGGCTACCGGGGAGCTGTTTTTT.

The chain couples TRBV3-1 (or the pseudogene TRBV3-2) to TRBJ2-2, with D hard to call. Trimming removed 1 base from V and 5 bases from J, with 5 bases in between. CDR3 length: 13 amino acids. Germline CDR1 reads LGHDT; CDR2 reads YNNKEL (reference sequence). CDR3 protein: CASSQVRTGELFF. The CDR3 bases are TGTGCCAGCAGCCAAGTAAGGACCGGGGAGCTGTTTTTT.

This clone was picked up one time. The chain combines TRBV5-1 with TRBJ2-7; no clear D. Germline-derived CDR1 and CDR2 are SGHRS and YFSETQ. V was pared by 1 base and J by 2 bases, with 7 bases between. This CDR3 has 13 amino acids. This CDR3 is CASSLRSTYEQYF. CDR3 bases: TGCGCCAGCAGCTTGAGGTCTACCTACGAGCAGTACTTC. The full variable domain, its missing parts supplied by reference TRBV5-1 and TRBJ2-7, is KAGVTQTPRYLIKTRGQQVTLSCSPISGHRSVSWYQQTPGQGLQFLFEYFSETQRNKGNFPGRFSGRQFSNSRSEMNVSTLELGDSALYLCASSLRSTYEQYFGPGTRLTVT.

The chain is built from TRBV6-6 and TRBJ2-3; D gene uncertain. The V gene lost 5 bases and the J gene lost 2 bases, with 5 bases spanning the gap. Per the germline V gene, CDR1 is MNHNY and CDR2 is SVGAGI (reference sequence). The CDR3 loop spans 12 amino acids. This CDR3 is CASSRITDTQYF. The CDR3 bases are TGTGCCAGCAGTCGTATCACAGATACGCAGTATTTT.

The genes are TRBV5-4 and TRBJ2-3, with 9 bases that match TRBD2. The CDR3 sequence is 14 residues long. Trimming took 4 bases from V and 5 from J; bases not matched to a gene: 5. Per germline, CDR1 SGHNT and CDR2 YYREEE (reference sequence). The CDR3 DNA sequence: TGTGCCAGCAGCCCTCTAGCGGGACTAGATACGCAGTATTTT. Protein product: CASSPLAGLDTQYF.

The table lists this clone with a few counts. The gene calls are TRBV19 and TRBJ1-5, with D maybe TRBD1 (5 bases). The germline CDR1 and CDR2 sequences are LNHDA and SQIVND (reference sequence). The V end was cut by 2 bases, the J end by 0 bases, with 14 bases between. The CDR3 has 17 residues. The CDR3 DNA is TGTGCCAGTAGTATACAGGGCCGTGTACTTAGCAATCAGCCCCAGCATTTT. Amino acids: CASSIQGRVLSNQPQHF. Full variable domain (missing parts from reference TRBV19 and TRBJ1-5): DGGITQSPKYLFRKEGQNVTLSCEQNLNHDAMYWYRQDPGQGLRLIYYSQIVNDFQKGDIAEGYSVSREKKESFPLTVTSAQKNPTAFYLCASSIQGRVLSNQPQHFGDGTRLSIL.

The rearrangement joins TRBV7-8 to TRBJ2-7; a possible D gene is TRBD2 (5 bases). The germline V gene has CDR1 SGHVS and CDR2 FQNEAQ. Trimming stripped 1 base from V and 5 bases from J, with 15 bases between. The CDR3 is 15 amino acids. This CDR3 reads CASSLGASRAHEQYF. CDR3 nucleotide sequence: TGTGCCAGCAGCTTAGGGGCCTCGAGGGCCCACGAGCAGTACTTC.

The rearrangement joins TRBV28 to TRBJ2-2; D not certain. V lost 4 bases and J lost 6, with 12 bases in between. The CDR3 sequence is 14 residues long. CDR1 is MDHEN and CDR2 is SYDVKM in the germline V gene. This CDR3 is CASSYQDIAGELFF. Written as DNA, the CDR3 is TGTGCCAGCAGTTACCAGGATATAGCCGGGGAGCTGTTTTTT.

In DNA, the CDR3 is TGCGCCAGCAGCCCCCTCCTAGCGCCTATTAGCTCCTACAATGAGCAGTTCTTC. It encodes CASSPLLAPISSYNEQFF. The genes are TRBV4-3 and TRBJ2-1; maybe TRBD2 (6 bases). The CDR3 length is 18 residues. Per the germline V gene, CDR1 is LGHNA and CDR2 is YSLEER. V lost 4 bases, J lost 0 bases, and 19 bases lay in between.

This clone came up a few times. This chain connects TRBV28 to TRBJ1-1; 7 bases agree with TRBD1. The germline gives CDR1 MDHEN, CDR2 SYDVKM. V lost 1 base and J lost 2; bases outside the gene matches: 10. This CDR3 region has 17 residues. CDR3 in amino acids: CASSLFSLVGGNTEAFF. The CDR3 DNA sequence: TGTGCCAGCAGTTTATTCTCCCTGGTAGGGGGCAACACTGAAGCTTTCTTT.

The chain has TRBV7-2 and TRBJ2-2; D gene uncertain. The CDR3 is 12 amino acids. Between the trimmed V and J ends, which lost 3 bases and 6 bases, there was a span of 5 bases. In germline, CDR1 is SGHTA, CDR2 FQGNSA. Here the CDR3 DNA reads TGTGCCAGCAGCTTCCGCGCCGGGGAGCTGTTTTTT. This codes for CASSFRAGELFF.

The V and J genes are TRBV19 and TRBJ1-5; D remains unclear. There are 16 residues in the CDR3. Trimming removed 0 bases from V and 0 bases from J, with 9 bases in between. Germline CDR1 and CDR2: LNHDA and SQIVND (reference sequence). The CDR3 loop is CASSIEPGFSNQPQHF. The CDR3 DNA is TGTGCCAGTAGTATAGAGCCAGGCTTTAGCAATCAGCCCCAGCATTTT. Full variable domain (remainder filled in from reference TRBV19 and TRBJ1-5): DGGITQSPKYLFRKEGQNVTLSCEQNLNHDAMYWYRQDPGQGLRLIYYSQIVNDFQKGDIAEGYSVSREKKESFPLTVTSAQKNPTAFYLCASSIEPGFSNQPQHFGDGTRLSIL.

The CDR3: CASSFRAGVSGELFF. DNA for the CDR3: TGTGCCAGCAGTTTTCGAGCGGGAGTATCGGGGGAGCTGTTTTTT. V and J are TRBV27 and TRBJ2-2; 8 nucleotides agree with TRBD2. This CDR3 contains 15 residues. V dropped 3 bases and J dropped 8; count of bases not matched to a gene: 8. From germline, CDR1 is MNHEY and CDR2 SMNVEV (reference sequence).

The sample holds a few counts of this clone. This chain uses TRBV27 with TRBJ2-7; TRBD2 matches 7 bases. The length of the CDR3 is 15 residues. Germline CDR1 reads MNHEY; CDR2 reads SMNVEV (reference sequence). The V segment lost 0 bases and the J segment 4 bases; nucleotides outside the gene matches: 6. Here the CDR3 DNA reads TGTGCCAGCAGTTTATCGGGGGGGTTAGTGTACGAGCAGTACTTC. This translates into CASSLSGGLVYEQYF.

This chain links TRBV7-3 with TRBJ1-1; D unresolved. Trimming removed 6 bases at V and 4 bases at J, with 12 bases between. The germline CDR1 and CDR2 sequences are SGHTA and FQGTGA. The CDR3 consists of 13 residues. The chain's CDR3 is CASSPVGSTEAFF. DNA of the CDR3: TGTGCCAGCAGTCCTGTCGGTTCCACTGAAGCTTTCTTT.

The chain employs TRBV19 and TRBJ2-1; no clear D. The CDR3 sequence is 11 residues long. Deletions cut 3 bases from V and 9 bases from J, with 6 bases between. Per germline, CDR1 LNHDA and CDR2 SQIVND (reference sequence). The chain's CDR3 is CASSMNREQFF. CDR3 bases: TGTGCCAGTAGTATGAACCGTGAGCAGTTCTTC.

This chain links TRBV6-1 with TRBJ1-5, with D uncertain. This CDR3 has 14 amino acids. Trimming pared 4 bases from V and 3 bases from J, leaving 10 bases between. Germline CDR1 is MNHNS and CDR2 is SASEGT. The CDR3 spells CASSGAGYNQPQHF. CDR3 nucleotides: TGTGCCAGCAGTGGAGCAGGTTACAATCAGCCCCAGCATTTT.

The chain employs TRBV14 and TRBJ1-4; 12 nucleotides match TRBD1. Germline trimming cut 3 bases from V and 6 bases from J; bases unmatched to any gene: 8. The germline V gene has CDR1 SGHDN and CDR2 FVKESK. CDR3 length: 17 amino acids. The DNA of the CDR3 is TGTGCCAGCAGCCAGGGACAGGGGGCAGGAGAATATGAAAAACTGTTTTTT. Translation: CASSQGQGAGEYEKLFF.

The CDR3 region is CASSQDGQVYGYTF. The CDR3 DNA reads as TGCGCCAGCAGCCAAGATGGACAGGTCTATGGCTACACCTTC. The gene calls are TRBV4-1 and TRBJ1-2; TRBD1 agrees at 7 bases. V gave up 0 bases and J gave up 4 bases; unmatched junction bases: 2. Germline CDR1 is MGHRA and CDR2 is YSYEKL. The CDR3 sequence is 14 residues long.